This TCR beta chain was sequenced during a study of cytomegalovirus exposure and HLA in healthy donors. Study details: Tens of millions of unique TCRs from HLA-typed donors were held in an early release of data.

Findings of the study overall: Per a later analysis, 16,951 TCR beta sequences showed association with HLA alleles at 0.05 false discovery rate.

Details on this clone: As yet, its antigen is unknown.

This PCR relied on a set of 60 Vbeta primers and 13 Jbeta primers. Profiled with immunoSEQ multiplex PCR; TCRdb holds only in-frame clones, not every one. The sample holds around 99,000 clones, around 81% seen once. CDR1 and CDR2 from the germline V gene are LNHDA and SQIVND (reference sequence). Trimming pared 2 bases from V and 4 bases from J, leaving 20 bases between. The length of the CDR3 is 17 residues. The rearrangement links TRBV19 to TRBJ1-1; tentative D call: TRBD1 (6 bases). The receptor comes from a woman in her twenties or thirties in good health and CMV-seronegative. The sequencing sample was made of PBMCs. DNA of the CDR3: TGTGCCAGTAGTATACAGGGGTTCTCCTGGCGTGGCACTGAAGCTTTCTTT. Translation: CASSIQGFSWRGTEAFF.